These 15 T cell receptor beta chains came from one sample sequenced in a study of cytomegalovirus exposure and HLA in healthy donors. Amplification used 60 Vbeta primers and 13 Jbeta primers. The data were produced by immunoSEQ multiplex PCR, yet TCRdb's version contains in-frame clones alone and is incomplete. In the table there are roughly 130,000 clones, roughly 62% of which are singletons. Sample: PBMCs. The receptors derive from a man aged 30-40 years in good health and CMV-seropositive.

This chain uses TRBV19 with TRBJ2-3; tentative D call: TRBD1 (6 bases). Germline V lookup: CDR1 LNHDA, CDR2 SQIVND (reference sequence). The ends were cut back, 3 bases at V and 6 bases at J, with 13 bases in the middle. The CDR3 totals 14 residues. The DNA of the CDR3 is TGTGCCAGTAGTATTGGGGACATTGGGGATACGCAGTATTTT. Translated: CASSIGDIGDTQYF.

The gene calls are TRBV4-2 and TRBJ2-7, with D unclear. The CDR3 has 15 residues. V dropped 1 base and J dropped 2 bases, with 12 bases sitting between them. Germline CDR1 is LGHNA and CDR2 is YNFKEQ. The CDR3: CASSQARSRTYEQYF. The CDR3 DNA sequence: TGTGCCAGCAGCCAAGCTCGGTCTCGCACCTACGAGCAGTACTTC.

Comment on this clone: Compared with germline, one end of the junction differs, possibly owing to a read error. The chain employs TRBV13 and TRBJ2-7; the match to TRBD2 covers 8 bases. The CDR3 consists of 16 residues. CDR1 and CDR2 (germline): PRHDT, FYEKMQ (reference sequence). The CDR3 is CASSLVGAGASHEQYF. CDR3 bases: TGTGCCAGCAGCTTAGTCGGAGCGGGAGCCTCCCACGAGCAGTACTTC.

This chain uses TRBV4-1 with TRBJ1-2; D not certain. This CDR3 comprises 14 residues. Germline V lookup: CDR1 MGHRA, CDR2 YSYEKL. Trimming shortened V by 4 bases and J by 3 bases, and 12 bases separated the two germline ends. The CDR3 DNA reads as TGCGCCAGCAGCCCGGGAAGCGGGCACTATGGCTACACCTTC. This gives the protein CASSPGSGHYGYTF.

The chain carries TRBV7-9 and TRBJ1-1; D remains ambiguous. CDR3 length: 11 amino acids. V was trimmed by 3 bases and J by 6 bases, leaving 5 bases between them. CDR1 and CDR2 (germline): SEHNR, FQNEAQ (reference sequence). The CDR3 bases are TGTGCCAGCAGCTTCGCGGCTGAAGCTTTCTTT. As protein: CASSFAAEAFF. Using reference TRBV7-9 and TRBJ1-1 for the parts outside the CDR3, the full variable domain is DTGVSQNPRHKITKRGQNVTFRCDPISEHNRLYWYRQTLGQGPEFLTYFQNEAQLEKSRLLSDRFSAERPKGSFSTLEIQRTEQGDSAMYLCASSFAAEAFFGQGTRLTVV.

The J gene is TRBJ2-5, the V gene TRBV7-9; 9 nucleotides align to TRBD1. This CDR3 is 13 amino acids long. The germline CDR1 and CDR2 sequences are SEHNR and FQNEAQ (reference sequence). The J segment lost 9 bases and the V segment lost 5 bases, leaving 7 bases of the junction unmatched. CDR3 protein: CASSTQGASPQYF. CDR3 DNA: TGTGCCAGCAGCACACAGGGGGCTTCTCCCCAGTACTTC.

This sequence joins TRBV5-4 and TRBJ2-1, with 12 positions matching TRBD2. J lost 5 bases, V lost 3 bases, and 12 bases had no gene match. The CDR3 has 18 residues. Germline CDR1 is SGHNT and CDR2 is YYREEE (reference sequence). The CDR3: CASSSPGLAGGLNNEQFF. CDR3 nucleotide sequence: TGTGCCAGCAGCTCCCCGGGGCTAGCGGGAGGGTTAAACAATGAGCAGTTCTTC.

The chain is built from TRBV7-2 and TRBJ1-2; 10 positions agree with TRBD1. Per germline, CDR1 SGHTA and CDR2 FQGNSA. V lost 5 bases to trimming and J lost 2 bases; unmatched junction nucleotides: 14. The CDR3 contains 18 residues. CDR3 nucleotide sequence: TGTGCCAGCAGCCCGTTAATGGGACAGGGGCCCGAGAACTATGGCTACACCTTC. This encodes CASSPLMGQGPENYGYTF.

The genes are TRBV19 and TRBJ1-2; 7 bases agree with TRBD1. Germline loops: CDR1 LNHDA, CDR2 SQIVND (reference sequence). The CDR3 totals 17 residues. V shed 1 base and J 4 bases; nucleotides not matched to a gene: 12. CDR3 residues: CASSIAHYRDSTYGYTF. In nucleotides, the CDR3 is TGTGCCAGTAGTATAGCTCATTACCGGGACAGTACCTATGGCTACACCTTC.

The chain recombines TRBV2 with TRBJ2-7; TRBD2 matches 7 bases. The CDR3 is 15 residues long. V lost 2 bases, J lost 2 bases, and 6 bases stayed unmatched. Germline CDR1 and CDR2: SNHLY and FYNNEI. The CDR3 DNA reads as TGTGCCAGCAGTGAATCGCTAGCGGACCCCTACGAGCAGTACTTC. It translates to CASSESLADPYEQYF.

The CDR3 region is CASSRSSTDTQYF. Written as DNA, the CDR3 is TGTGCCAGCAGTCGCAGTAGCACAGATACGCAGTATTTT. The chain is built from TRBV6-6 and TRBJ2-3; D not resolved. The V gene lost 5 bases and the J gene lost 0 bases, with 6 bases spanning the gap. This CDR3 region has 13 residues. Germline CDR1 and CDR2: MNHNY and SVGAGI (reference sequence).

This chain joins TRBV4-1 and TRBJ2-7; a weak D match, TRBD2 (5 bases). V was shortened by 0 bases and J by 7 bases, with 13 bases between the two germline ends. CDR1 and CDR2 (germline): MGHRA, YSYEKL. CDR3 length: 14 amino acids. CDR3 in DNA: TGCGCCAGCAGCCAAGAAAGTTTTAGAGGGGAGCAGTACTTC. Its protein is CASSQESFRGEQYF.

This clone was seen only a few times. The gene calls are TRBV6-6 and TRBJ2-7, with 12 bases fitting TRBD2. Per the germline V gene, CDR1 is MNHNY and CDR2 is SVGAGI (reference sequence). The junction had 6 bases not matched to a gene; V was cut back by 6 bases and J by 3 bases. The CDR3 sequence is 15 residues long. The DNA of the CDR3 is TGTGCCAGCAGGAATGGACTAGCGGGAAACTACGAGCAGTACTTC. This encodes CASRNGLAGNYEQYF.

CDR3 loop: CASSQVGFARRVLYEQYF. The CDR3 nucleotides are TGCGCCAGCAGTCAAGTAGGATTTGCTAGGCGGGTACTCTACGAGCAGTACTTC. The V call is TRBV10-1, the J call TRBJ2-5; perhaps TRBD2 as D (5 bases). The tail of the sequence fits TRBJ2-7 better, so the J call may be wrong. This CDR3 region has 18 residues. Germline V gene lookup returns CDR1 WNHNN and CDR2 SYGVQD (reference sequence).

This chain links TRBV5-6 with TRBJ2-2; tentative D call: TRBD2 (6 bases). The germline V gene encodes CDR1 SGHDT and CDR2 YYEEEE. The CDR3 is 14 residues long. V was pared by 1 base and J by 7 bases, with 11 bases between. CDR3 sequence: CASSLRGTGGELFF. CDR3 sequence (DNA): TGTGCCAGCAGCTTGAGAGGGACTGGCGGGGAGCTGTTTTTT.